Included here is one T cell receptor beta chain sequence, with context. Its specific antigen is unknown. One base away there is no much larger clone; base qualities are not given. The data stem from a study of blood T cell repertoires in COVID-19 (dated by TCRdb to the early 2020s). Study-level background: Samples from collaborators originated in the United States, Italy and Spain and spanned both the acute and convalescent phases of COVID-19. The material from the prospective study consisted of cDNA or gDNA derived from T cells, B-cell-depleted T cells, or PBMCs. Subjects who had been exposed to COVID-19, were actively infected with it, or had recovered from it provided the deeply sampled blood TCRbeta repertoires that made up the dataset. The repertoires were released in a freely available public database intended as a resource for research on the immune response to SARS-CoV-2. Samples came from the ongoing ImmuneRACE study (first 160 participants) plus 1,254 subjects from 6 global collaborators. Nearly every sample came with metadata listing a de-identified subject ID, COVID-19 status, age in years and sex. Where available, HLA class I and class II types were taken from metadata supplied by the sample provider and were not determined by assay-based typing. Results the study describes overall, beyond this receptor: The quantity of clinical and demographic metadata differed by source and by participant and was supplied without curation.

TCRbeta CDR3 regions were amplified from genomic DNA using the immunoSEQ Assay, a bias-controlled multiplex PCR. The authors' pipeline ran thus. The number of nucleated cells in each sample was estimated by amplification of reference gene primers within the assay. To quantify the absolute abundance of each unique TCRbeta CDR3 rearrangement, sequence reads were collapsed and filtered. For each sample, productive Simpson clonality was calculated by taking the square root of Simpson's diversity index across productive rearrangements. TCRdb took over this immuneACCESS table, retaining in-frame rearrangements with V and J assigned. Such tables are incomplete; in checked studies, under half of the missing clones stem from an unresolved V gene, and the remainder is unexplained. V, J and clone size reflect that table, while D and trimming were determined from the DNA. The sample table contains roughly 190,000 clones; only one count was recorded for about 85% of them. The ten largest clones represent around 2% of the sample.

In the prospective study, participants were roughly 18 to 95 years old, resided in about 25 geographic areas of the United States, and were enrolled through a virtual design. In the prospective study, cohorts were assigned on the basis of participant-reported clinical history obtained from a screening survey and a study questionnaire. ImmuneRACE Cohort 3 recovered participants were defined by two consecutive negative NP/OP PCR tests, healthcare professional clearance, or symptom resolution. In the prospective study, whole blood, serum and a nasopharyngeal or oropharyngeal swab were collected from each participant by mobile phlebotomists. Over a roughly 2-month period, participants in the prospective study had the option of providing additional blood draws and questionnaires. Prospective study blood samples were shipped either frozen or at room temperature before DNA extraction. The V and J ends are trimmed by 6 bases and 6 bases, leaving 17 bases between them. Inclusive of the bounding cysteine and phenylalanine, the CDR3 is 14 residues long. Just CDR3 DNA is preserved here, 42 bases in frame from base 1. The germline V gene specifies SGHTA as CDR1 and FQGNSA as CDR2.

Sequencing was done on a sample of PBMCs or T cells enriched from blood (not recorded which). The receptor chain draws on TRBV7-2 and TRBJ1-2; too little of a D gene remains to name it. The sequence was obtained from a woman in her 30s who had recovered from COVID-19. CDR3 loop: CASRESAESDGYTF. Here is the DNA: TGTGCCAGCAGGGAAAGCGCAGAATCGGATGGCTACACCTTC.